The next 24 T cell receptor beta chains were all read from a single sample in a study of T cell responses to AZD1222 COVID-19 vaccine. The table came from immunoSEQ multiplex PCR; TCRdb's copy has only in-frame clones and leaves some out. The sample records about 99,000 clones, 75% to 90% being singletons. This material consisted of peripheral blood, taken on day 0 of AZD1222 vaccination. All receptors come from an adult in good health.

V and J are TRBV10-3 and TRBJ2-7, with TRBD2 identical over 7 bases. This CDR3 is built from 14 residues. Trimming removed 2 bases from V and 7 bases from J; junction bases left unmatched: 8. The germline gives CDR1 ENHRY, CDR2 SYGVKD. CDR3 bases: TGTGCCATCAGTGAGCGGGGGGACCTCTGGGAGCAGTACTTC. Encoded protein: CAISERGDLWEQYF.

The chain carries TRBV7-9 and TRBJ1-1; perhaps TRBD1 as D (5 bases). CDR1 is SEHNR and CDR2 is FQNEAQ in the germline V gene (reference sequence). This CDR3 has 13 residues. Trimming removed 5 bases at V and 0 bases at J, with 7 bases between. CDR3 DNA: TGTGCCAGCAGCCCAGGGTTGAACACTGAAGCTTTCTTT. Protein: CASSPGLNTEAFF. The whole variable domain, remainder taken from reference TRBV7-9 and TRBJ1-1, is DTGVSQNPRHKITKRGQNVTFRCDPISEHNRLYWYRQTLGQGPEFLTYFQNEAQLEKSRLLSDRFSAERPKGSFSTLEIQRTEQGDSAMYLCASSPGLNTEAFFGQGTRLTVV.

CDR3 sequence (DNA): TGTGCCAGCAGCTCCGGGTTTTACGAGCAGTACTTC. Translation gives CASSSGFYEQYF. The genes are TRBV7-2 and TRBJ2-7; D gene uncertain. The V gene's germline CDR1 is SGHTA and CDR2 FQGNSA. There are 12 residues in the CDR3. Between the trimmed V and J ends, which lost 4 bases and 4 bases, there was a span of 8 bases.

The chain uses TRBV19 and TRBJ1-5; a weak D match, TRBD1 (5 bases). Germline CDR1 and CDR2: LNHDA and SQIVND (reference sequence). The CDR3 runs to 15 residues. With 7 bases removed from V and 0 bases from J, the gap between germline ends came to 13 bases. For the CDR3, the DNA is TGTGCCAGTACCCCCCAGGGTTATAGCAATCAGCCCCAGCATTTT. Translating gives CASTPQGYSNQPQHF.

The gene calls are TRBV24-1 and TRBJ1-2; D not certain. Germline loops: CDR1 KGHDR, CDR2 SFDVKD. The germline V and J ends were trimmed by 5 bases and 7 bases, with 13 bases remaining between them. The CDR3 has 13 residues. The CDR3 DNA reads as TGTGCCACCAGTGGGGCAGCCTCGGGTGGCTACACCTTC. It translates to CATSGAASGGYTF.

The V gene is TRBV7-8, the J gene TRBJ1-2, with D unresolved. Germline V gene sequence: CDR1 SGHVS, CDR2 FQNEAQ. Trimming removed 0 bases from V and 8 bases from J, with 13 bases in between. The CDR3 consists of 14 residues. The CDR3 DNA sequence: TGTGCCAGCAGCTTAGCAGGTCTGCGGGAGGGCTACACCTTC. Its translation is CASSLAGLREGYTF.

J is TRBJ2-7 and V is TRBV4-1; D remains ambiguous. This CDR3 is 14 amino acids long. The V and J ends lost 3 bases and 0 bases respectively, with 9 bases between them. CDR1 is MGHRA, CDR2 YSYEKL, per germline. DNA for the CDR3: TGCGCCAGCAGCCATGGGTCTAGCTCCTACGAGCAGTACTTC. Amino acids: CASSHGSSSYEQYF.

The chain joins TRBV9 to TRBJ2-3; 9 nucleotides match TRBD2. This CDR3 region has 17 residues. Germline trimming cut 4 bases from V and 1 base from J; bases unmatched to any gene: 10. CDR1 is SGDLS and CDR2 is YYNGEE in the germline V gene. The DNA for the CDR3 is TGTGCCAGCAGCCCACACGCGGGAGGGGTGGGCACAGATACGCAGTATTTT. Encoded protein: CASSPHAGGVGTDTQYF.

The V and J genes are TRBV12-5 and TRBJ1-6; a possible D gene is TRBD1 (6 bases). The CDR3 has 18 amino acids. Germline assignment: CDR1 LGHNT and CDR2 FRNRAP. The ends were cut back, 1 base at V and 3 bases at J, with 16 bases in the middle. CDR3: CASGLAWGTGNYNSPLHF. The CDR3 DNA reads TGTGCTAGTGGTTTGGCCTGGGGAACAGGGAACTATAATTCACCCCTCCACTTT.

Turning to this clone: The same CDR3 is also encoded by other DNA sequences in this sample. V usage is TRBV6-2 or TRBV6-3 and J usage is TRBJ1-1; D ambiguous. V was clipped by 4 bases and J by 5 bases, with 5 bases between them. The CDR3 extends over 11 amino acids. Looked up from germline, CDR1 is MNHEY and CDR2 is SVGEGT. In DNA form, the CDR3 reads TGTGCCAGCAGTTTAGGAACTGAAGCTTTCTTT. Translated, it gives CASSLGTEAFF.

The chain has TRBV7-2 and TRBJ2-7; 9 positions agree with TRBD1. The CDR3 extends over 14 amino acids. Per germline, CDR1 SGHTA and CDR2 FQGNSA. J gave up 2 bases and V 5 bases, and 4 bases lay outside the gene matches. CDR3 amino acids: CASSLDRGTYEQYF. In DNA form, the CDR3 reads TGTGCCAGCAGCCTCGACAGGGGGACCTACGAGCAGTACTTC. The variable domain in full, with the rest retrieved from reference TRBV7-2 and TRBJ2-7, is GAGVSQSPSNKVTEKGKDVELRCDPISGHTALYWYRQSLGQGLEFLIYFQGNSAPDKSGLPSDRFSAERTGGSVSTLTIQRTQQEDSAVYLCASSLDRGTYEQYFGPGTRLTVT.

The genes are TRBV19 and TRBJ2-5; perhaps D is TRBD1 or TRBD2 (6 bases each). Germline V gene sequence: CDR1 LNHDA, CDR2 SQIVND (reference sequence). V gave up 4 bases and J gave up 2 bases, with 11 bases separating them. The CDR3 covers 14 residues. DNA of the CDR3: TGTGCCAGTAGTAGGGGGGCCCAGCAAGAGACCCAGTACTTC. Encoded protein: CASSRGAQQETQYF.

The chain joins TRBV4-3 to TRBJ2-1; TRBD2 agrees at 10 bases. In germline, CDR1 is LGHNA, CDR2 YSLEER. The CDR3 has 19 amino acids. J lost 0 bases, V lost 0 bases, and 8 bases had no gene match. The CDR3 is CASSQDVSGRWSSYNEQFF. The CDR3 DNA follows: TGCGCCAGCAGCCAAGATGTTAGCGGGAGGTGGAGCTCCTACAATGAGCAGTTCTTC.

This clone has just one count. The chain has TRBV28 and TRBJ2-3; D is unresolved. Germline V gives CDR1 MDHEN, CDR2 SYDVKM. This CDR3 contains 12 residues. The V end lost 1 base, the J end lost 6 bases, and 5 bases lay between the germline ends. This CDR3 is CASSLLRDTQYF. In DNA form, the CDR3 reads TGTGCCAGCAGTTTATTGCGGGATACGCAGTATTTT.

The chain combines TRBV19 with TRBJ1-5; 11 positions match TRBD1. Germline values: CDR1 LNHDA, CDR2 SQIVND (reference sequence). CDR3 length: 15 amino acids. V trimming: 3 bases; J trimming: 3 bases; junction bases outside the gene matches: 1. CDR3 DNA: TGTGCCAGTAGTATGGGACAGGGGGTCAATCAGCCCCAGCATTTT. Its protein product is CASSMGQGVNQPQHF.

The sample holds one count of this clone. V usage is TRBV30 and J usage is TRBJ1-3; D may be TRBD1 (5 bases). The CDR3 sequence is 15 residues long. Germline V CDR1 and CDR2: GTSNPN, SVGIG (reference sequence). Trimming stripped 2 bases from V and 0 bases from J, with 11 bases between. The CDR3 region has the DNA TGTGCCTGGAGTTTGGTTGGGGGCTCTGGAAACACCATATATTTT. Translation: CAWSLVGGSGNTIYF.

The rearrangement uses TRBV6-4 and TRBJ1-5; TRBD1 aligns across 7 bases. CDR1 is MRHNA, CDR2 SNTAGT, per germline. V shed 2 bases, J shed 7 bases, and the junction held 14 bases outside the gene matches. The CDR3 length is 17 residues. The chain's CDR3 is CASSDLRQGYRRQPQHF. Here the CDR3 DNA reads TGTGCCAGCAGTGACCTGAGACAGGGTTATCGGAGACAGCCCCAGCATTTT.

V gene TRBV7-2 combines with J gene TRBJ2-1, with D tentatively TRBD2 (5 bases). Between the trimmed V and J ends, which lost 4 bases and 6 bases, there was a span of 13 bases. The germline CDR1 and CDR2 sequences are SGHTA and FQGNSA. The CDR3 sequence is 14 residues long. CDR3 nucleotide sequence: TGTGCCAGCAGCTCCATGCTACTAGTCAATGAGCAGTTCTTC. This encodes CASSSMLLVNEQFF.

V usage is TRBV24-1 and J usage is TRBJ2-2; TRBD2 matches 8 bases. Germline-derived CDR1 and CDR2 are KGHDR and SFDVKD. This CDR3 is built from 17 residues. V was pared by 0 bases and J by 1 base, with 3 bases of the junction left unmatched. The DNA for the CDR3 is TGTGCCACCAGTGATTTGCCTACTAGCGGGAACACCGGGGAGCTGTTTTTT. Encoded protein: CATSDLPTSGNTGELFF.

The chain employs TRBV5-1 and TRBJ2-7; a possible D gene is TRBD2 (6 bases). Germline assignment: CDR1 SGHRS and CDR2 YFSETQ. V was cut by 2 bases and J by 3 bases, with 18 bases left in between. There are 16 residues in the CDR3. This CDR3 is CASSFSGLRNGYEQYF. CDR3 in DNA: TGCGCCAGCAGCTTTTCCGGACTAAGGAACGGCTACGAGCAGTACTTC.

This clone was observed a few times. The chain's CDR3 is CASSLGRAGNSPLHF. CDR3 nucleotide sequence: TGTGCCAGCAGTTTAGGTAGGGCAGGAAATTCACCCCTCCACTTT. The chain recombines TRBV28 with TRBJ1-6; D is unresolved. Trimming removed 2 bases from V and 7 bases from J, with 12 bases in between. Germline loops: CDR1 MDHEN, CDR2 SYDVKM. The CDR3 has 15 residues.

The V gene is TRBV3-1 (or the pseudogene TRBV3-2), the J gene TRBJ1-5; D ambiguous. The ends were cut back, 9 bases at V and 1 base at J, with 13 bases in the middle. This CDR3 has 14 amino acids. Germline loops: CDR1 LGHDT, CDR2 YNNKEL (reference sequence). Written as DNA, the CDR3 is TGTGCCAGTCGTAAGGGTTCGAGCAATCAGCCCCAGCATTTT. Translated, it gives CASRKGSSNQPQHF.

V usage is TRBV1 and J usage is TRBJ2-5; the table's D call, TRBD1, was not checked against the DNA. TRBV1 is a listed pseudogene. The CDR3 runs 14 residues. The CDR3 is CTSSPRDSQETQYF. Here the CDR3 DNA reads TGCACCAGCAGCCCCCGGGACAGCCAAGAGACCCAGTACTTC.

This chain links TRBV19 with TRBJ2-1, with 15 bases that match TRBD2. The junction had 1 base not matched to a gene; V was cut back by 1 base and J by 3 bases. This CDR3 has 17 residues. Germline values: CDR1 LNHDA, CDR2 SQIVND (reference sequence). The CDR3 nucleotides are TGTGCCAGTAGTATAGGGACTAGCGGGGGGGTCTACAATGAGCAGTTCTTC. Protein product: CASSIGTSGGVYNEQFF.